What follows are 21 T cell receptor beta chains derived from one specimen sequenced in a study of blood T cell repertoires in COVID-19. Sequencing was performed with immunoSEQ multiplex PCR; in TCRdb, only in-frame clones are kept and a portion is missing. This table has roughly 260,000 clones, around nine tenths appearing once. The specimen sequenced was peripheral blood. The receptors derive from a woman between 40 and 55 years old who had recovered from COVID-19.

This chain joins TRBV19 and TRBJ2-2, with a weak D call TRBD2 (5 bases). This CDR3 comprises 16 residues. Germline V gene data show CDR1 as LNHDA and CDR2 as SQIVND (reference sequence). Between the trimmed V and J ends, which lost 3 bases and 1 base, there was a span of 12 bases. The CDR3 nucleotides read TGTGCCAGTAGTATCATACCGGGGTTGAACACCGGGGAGCTGTTTTTT. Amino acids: CASSIIPGLNTGELFF.

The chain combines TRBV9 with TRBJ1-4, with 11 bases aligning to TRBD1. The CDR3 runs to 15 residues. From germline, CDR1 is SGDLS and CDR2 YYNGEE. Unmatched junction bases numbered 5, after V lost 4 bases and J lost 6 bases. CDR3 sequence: CASSPGDRGYEKLFF. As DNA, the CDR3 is TGTGCCAGCAGCCCGGGGGACAGGGGGTATGAAAAACTGTTTTTT. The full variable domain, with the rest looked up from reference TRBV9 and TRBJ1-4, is DSGVTQTPKHLITATGQRVTLRCSPRSGDLSVYWYQQSLDQGLQFLIQYYNGEERAKGNILERFSAQQFPDLHSELNLSSLELGDSALYFCASSPGDRGYEKLFFGSGTQLSVL.

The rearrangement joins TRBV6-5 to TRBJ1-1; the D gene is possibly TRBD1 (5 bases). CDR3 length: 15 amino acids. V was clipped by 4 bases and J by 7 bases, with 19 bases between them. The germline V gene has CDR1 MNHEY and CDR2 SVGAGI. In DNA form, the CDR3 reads TGTGCCAGCAGTTTAACAGTAAGGGGTTCGGGTGAAGCTTTCTTT. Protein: CASSLTVRGSGEAFF.

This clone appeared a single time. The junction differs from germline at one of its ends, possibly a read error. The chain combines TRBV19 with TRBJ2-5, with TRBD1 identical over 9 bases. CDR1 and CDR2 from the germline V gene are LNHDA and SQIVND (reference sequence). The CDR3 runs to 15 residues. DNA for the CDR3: TGTGCCAGTAGTCCAGGACAGGGGATAGCCTTCCCCCTGAACTTC. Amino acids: CASSPGQGIAFPLNF.

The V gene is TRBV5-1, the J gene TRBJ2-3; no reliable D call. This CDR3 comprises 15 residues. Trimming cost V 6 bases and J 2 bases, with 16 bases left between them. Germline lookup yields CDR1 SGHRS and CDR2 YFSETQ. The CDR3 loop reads CASTPAKSPTDTQYF. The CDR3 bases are TGCGCCAGCACCCCAGCGAAGTCACCCACAGATACGCAGTATTTT.

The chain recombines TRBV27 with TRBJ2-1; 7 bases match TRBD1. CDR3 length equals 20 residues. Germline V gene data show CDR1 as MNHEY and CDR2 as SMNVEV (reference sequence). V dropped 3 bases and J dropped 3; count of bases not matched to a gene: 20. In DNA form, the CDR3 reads TGTGCCAGCAGTTTGTTAGCGACAGGGCGCGCCCTTTTCGACTACAATGAGCAGTTCTTC. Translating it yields CASSLLATGRALFDYNEQFF.

Here the CDR3 DNA reads TGTGCCAGCCGAGAGCAGGGGGACAGGGGGCGTAGCTATGGCTACACCTTC. This encodes CASREQGDRGRSYGYTF. V and J are TRBV28 and TRBJ1-2, with TRBD1 matching 12 bases. Trimming removed 8 bases from V and 4 bases from J; junction bases left unmatched: 14. This CDR3 comprises 17 residues. Germline V gene sequence: CDR1 MDHEN, CDR2 SYDVKM.

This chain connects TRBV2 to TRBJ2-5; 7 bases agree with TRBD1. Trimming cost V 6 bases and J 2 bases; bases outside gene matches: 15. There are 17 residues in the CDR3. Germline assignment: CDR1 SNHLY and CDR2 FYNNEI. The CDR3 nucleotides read TGTGCCAGCAGCGCCCAGGGACAGCGAGCCCCGCAAGAGACCCAGTACTTC. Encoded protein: CASSAQGQRAPQETQYF. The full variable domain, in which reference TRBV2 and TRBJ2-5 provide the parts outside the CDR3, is EPEVTQTPSHQVTQMGQEVILRCVPISNHLYFYWYRQILGQKVEFLVSFYNNEISEKSEIFDDQFSVERPDGSNFTLKIRSTKLEDSAMYFCASSAQGQRAPQETQYFGPGTRLLVL.

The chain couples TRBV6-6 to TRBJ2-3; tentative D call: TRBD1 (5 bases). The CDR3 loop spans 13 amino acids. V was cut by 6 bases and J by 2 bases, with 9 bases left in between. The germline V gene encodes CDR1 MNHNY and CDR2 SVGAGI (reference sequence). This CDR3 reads CASSLRVTDTQYF. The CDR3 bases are TGTGCCAGCAGCCTCAGGGTCACAGATACGCAGTATTTT.

Here the CDR3 DNA reads TGTGCCAGCTCACCCCGACAGGGGGCTAGCTACAATGAGCAGTTCTTC. Translated, it gives CASSPRQGASYNEQFF. The chain has TRBV18 and TRBJ2-1; TRBD1 agrees at 10 bases. Trimming cost V 3 bases and J 3 bases; bases outside gene matches: 5. Germline V CDR1 and CDR2: KGHSH, LQKENI. The CDR3 is 16 residues long. Looking up the rest from reference TRBV18 and TRBJ2-1 gives the full variable domain: NAGVMQNPRHLVRRRGQEARLRCSPMKGHSHVYWYRQLPEEGLKFMVYLQKENIIDESGMPKERFSAEFPKEGPSILRIQQVVRGDSAAYFCASSPRQGASYNEQFFGPGTRLTVL.

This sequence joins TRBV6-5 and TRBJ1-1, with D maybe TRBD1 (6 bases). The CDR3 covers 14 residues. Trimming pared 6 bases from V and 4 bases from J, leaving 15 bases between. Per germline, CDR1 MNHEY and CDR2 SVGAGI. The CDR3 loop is CASRSGGRGTEAFF. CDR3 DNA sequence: TGTGCCAGCAGGTCGGGGGGCAGGGGCACTGAAGCTTTCTTT.

The CDR3 is CASSQDTEGSSYNEQFF. The CDR3 nucleotides are TGTGCCAGCAGCCAAGATACAGAGGGTTCCTCCTACAATGAGCAGTTCTTC. The V call is TRBV4-2, the J call TRBJ2-1, with D perhaps matching TRBD2 (5 bases). Per the germline V gene, CDR1 is LGHNA and CDR2 is YNFKEQ. Trimming cost V 0 bases and J 0 bases, with 12 bases left between them. The CDR3 loop spans 17 amino acids.

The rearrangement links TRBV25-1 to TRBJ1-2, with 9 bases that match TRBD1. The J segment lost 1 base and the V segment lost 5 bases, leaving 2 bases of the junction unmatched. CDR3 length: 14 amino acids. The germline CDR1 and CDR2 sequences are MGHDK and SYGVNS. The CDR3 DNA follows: TGTGCCAGCAGTTACAGGGGGCATAACTATGGCTACACCTTC. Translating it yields CASSYRGHNYGYTF.

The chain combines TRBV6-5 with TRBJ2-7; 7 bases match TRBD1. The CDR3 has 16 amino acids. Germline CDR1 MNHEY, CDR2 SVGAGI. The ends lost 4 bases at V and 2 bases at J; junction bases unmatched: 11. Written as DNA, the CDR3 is TGTGCCAGCAGTTCCACCGAGACAGGGCCTACCTACGAGCAGTACTTC. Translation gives CASSSTETGPTYEQYF.

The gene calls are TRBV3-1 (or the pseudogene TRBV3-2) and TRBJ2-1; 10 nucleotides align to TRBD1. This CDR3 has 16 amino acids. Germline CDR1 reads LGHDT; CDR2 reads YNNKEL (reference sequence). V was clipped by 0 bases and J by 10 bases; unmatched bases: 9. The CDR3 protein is CASSQDLGTGAREQFF. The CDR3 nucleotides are TGTGCCAGCAGCCAAGACCTGGGGACAGGGGCCAGGGAGCAGTTCTTC.

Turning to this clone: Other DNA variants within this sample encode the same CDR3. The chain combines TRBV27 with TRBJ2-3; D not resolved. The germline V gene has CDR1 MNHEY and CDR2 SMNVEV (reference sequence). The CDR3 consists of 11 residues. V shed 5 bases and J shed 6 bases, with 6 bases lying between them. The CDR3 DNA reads TGTGCCAGCAGTCTCAGGGATACGCAGTATTTT. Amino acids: CASSLRDTQYF.

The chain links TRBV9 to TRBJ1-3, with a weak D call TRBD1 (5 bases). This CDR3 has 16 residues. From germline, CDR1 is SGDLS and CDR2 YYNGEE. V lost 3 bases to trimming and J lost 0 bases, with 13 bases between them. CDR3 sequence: CASSARRQISGNTIYF. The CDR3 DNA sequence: TGTGCCAGCAGCGCCAGAAGACAGATCTCTGGAAACACCATATATTTT.

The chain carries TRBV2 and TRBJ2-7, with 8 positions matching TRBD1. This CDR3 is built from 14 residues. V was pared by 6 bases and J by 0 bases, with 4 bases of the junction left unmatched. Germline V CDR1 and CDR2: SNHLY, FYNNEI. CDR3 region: CASRGQVSSYEQYF. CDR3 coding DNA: TGTGCCAGCAGGGGACAGGTTAGCTCCTACGAGCAGTACTTC.

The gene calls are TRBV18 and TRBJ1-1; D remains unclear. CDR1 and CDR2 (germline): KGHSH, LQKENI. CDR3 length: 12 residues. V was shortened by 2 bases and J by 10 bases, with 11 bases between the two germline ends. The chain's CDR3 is CASSPGGWLAFF. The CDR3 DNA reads TGTGCCAGCTCACCAGGAGGCTGGTTAGCTTTCTTT. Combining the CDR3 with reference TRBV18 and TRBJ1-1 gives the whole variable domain NAGVMQNPRHLVRRRGQEARLRCSPMKGHSHVYWYRQLPEEGLKFMVYLQKENIIDESGMPKERFSAEFPKEGPSILRIQQVVRGDSAAYFCASSPGGWLAFFGQGTRLTVV.

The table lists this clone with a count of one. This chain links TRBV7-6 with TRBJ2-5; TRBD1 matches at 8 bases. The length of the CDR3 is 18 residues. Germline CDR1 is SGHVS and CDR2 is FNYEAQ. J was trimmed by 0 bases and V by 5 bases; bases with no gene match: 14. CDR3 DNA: TGTGCCAGCAGCCAGAGGGCAGGGGGCGAACTTTACCAAGAGACCCAGTACTTC. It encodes CASSQRAGGELYQETQYF. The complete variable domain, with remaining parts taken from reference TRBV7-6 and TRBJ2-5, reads GAGVSQSPRYKVTKRGQDVALRCDPISGHVSLYWYRQALGQGPEFLTYFNYEAQQDKSGLPNDRFSAERPEGSISTLTIQRTEQRDSAMYRCASSQRAGGELYQETQYFGPGTRLLVL.

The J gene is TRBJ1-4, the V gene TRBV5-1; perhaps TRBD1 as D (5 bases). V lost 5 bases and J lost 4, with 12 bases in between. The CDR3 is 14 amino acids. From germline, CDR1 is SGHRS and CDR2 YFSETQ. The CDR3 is CASSQGQGNEKLFF. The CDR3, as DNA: TGCGCCAGCAGTCAGGGCCAGGGTAATGAAAAACTGTTTTTT. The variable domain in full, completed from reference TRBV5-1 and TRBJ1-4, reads KAGVTQTPRYLIKTRGQQVTLSCSPISGHRSVSWYQQTPGQGLQFLFEYFSETQRNKGNFPGRFSGRQFSNSRSEMNVSTLELGDSALYLCASSQGQGNEKLFFGSGTQLSVL.